This T cell receptor beta chain was recorded in a study of shared clonotypes between healthy human individuals (dated by TCRdb to 2020 to 2021). Regarding the research as a whole: Two women and a few men aged 18 to 49 years were included in the cohort. To estimate repertoire size and how much clonotype sharing occurs between individuals, the study deeply sequenced the blood TCR repertoires of five or six healthy adults. To increase sequencing depth and limit assay-specific biases, different laboratories used diverse techniques to prepare libraries and sequence TCR repertoires. Between about 0.85 and 10 billion PBMCs per donor were obtained by leukapheresis. Overall study results and their limits: Sampling was limited to blood, and TCR repertoires in tissue likely differ from TCR repertoires in blood. Because the study included a small number of donors, the genetic and exposure-history diversity represented was limited. Based on pairwise subsampling, the degree of clonotype sharing among donors was expected to be affected by sequencing depth.

TCR CDR3 regions were amplified from genomic DNA by multiplex PCR using the deep immunoSEQ assay. Genomic DNA extracted from each cell subset was distributed evenly over all wells of several immunoSEQ 96-well plates, and each plate served as one replicate. For unsorted PBMC, 250 to 350 ng of genomic DNA, equivalent to 30,000 to 35,000 T cell genomes, went into each replicate PCR. Ten immunoSEQ deep assay plates were used to sequence unsorted PBMC genomic DNA. Purified libraries were quantified with a Qubit 3.0 fluorometer, sized on a Bioanalyzer 2100, and re-quantified with the KAPA Library Quantification kit. A separate single-read 150-cycle Illumina NextSeq 550 flow cell was used to sequence each immunoSEQ 96-well plate. The original pipeline was this. Because the immunoSEQ output held only junctional sequences and lacked quality scores, the filtering could not match the filtering applied to full-length reads. Sequences were annotated with PyIR, a Python wrapper for IgBLAST v1.9, using IMGT germline references to assign V/J genes and CDR3. Reads were filtered out if the reads had weak V/J assignments (E-value above 1e-6), no CDR3, stop codons, out-of-frame junctions, or ambiguous translated residues. V3J clonotypes were defined by identical inferred V gene, J gene, and CDR3 amino acid sequence. Percentage overlap between repertoires was calculated by dividing the number of shared unique clonotypes by the size of the smaller repertoire. Richness of each repertoire was evaluated using RTK rarefaction, the Chao1 estimator, and Recon v2.1 estimates of unobserved clonotypes. Entries here come from immuneACCESS through TCRdb and include only in-frame sequences with V and J called. Some clones fail to appear in such tables; in the studies checked, an unresolved V gene covers under half of the shortfall, and the cause of the remainder is unknown. That table furnishes V, J and clone size, whereas the DNA furnished D and trimming. This sample holds roughly 490,000 clones; less than 80% were observed only once. Jointly, the top ten make up approximately 12% of the sample.

The donors were healthy, HIV-negative adults with no recently reported acute infections or vaccinations. Every donor was a Caucasian adult living in Nashville, Tennessee, USA. For unsorted samples, about 87 million PBMCs were counted, and genomic DNA was extracted using the QIAamp DNA Blood Mini kit. After blood collection by leukapheresis, PBMCs were isolated using Ficoll-Histopaque density gradient centrifugation and then cryopreserved in the vapor phase of liquid nitrogen. Points on this clone: There is no known antigen for this receptor. Base qualities were left out, and no much larger clone turns up one base away.

Trimming takes 0 bases from V and 0 bases from J, and the germline ends sit 7 bases apart. Reading the germline V gene gives CDR1 SGDLS and CDR2 YYNGEE. The CDR3 sequence holds 15 residues, the cysteine and phenylalanine included. Only CDR3 DNA remains: 45 bases, in frame from the first base. The TCR originated in a woman between 40 and 55 years old in good health. Some clones in this sample may be carry-over from other donors' samples. The sequencing input was PBMCs. The receptor chain draws on TRBV9 and TRBJ1-3, with the D gene not confidently named. The nucleotide sequence reads as follows: TGTGCCAGCAGCGTAGCTGGCTTCTCTGGAAACACCATATATTTT. This is translated as CASSVAGFSGNTIYF.